This paragraph reports one T cell receptor beta chain. No antigen is known for it. The germline V gene has CDR1 LGHDT and CDR2 YNNKEL (reference sequence). The CDR3 is 12 amino acids. V dropped 2 bases and J dropped 8 bases, with 6 bases sitting between them. This specimen belongs to a study of identical twins. TCRdb re-called the 5' RACE reads through MiXCR, storing one row per CDR3 protein. The sample lists around 280,000 distinct CDR3 sequences, about 8.9% seen once, with more than 2% in the top ten. Regarding the study as a whole: With abundant cord blood beta clonotypes, insertions were fewer; memory repertoires showed no such pattern.

In addition, the sample was reused for a study of yellow fever vaccine responses in identical twins.

The gene calls are TRBV3-1 and TRBJ2-2; D uncertain. Sequencing was carried out using memory (CD45RO+) T cells sorted from blood. The TCR sequence derives from a woman aged 18 to 35 in good health. The CDR3 DNA reads TGTGCCAGCAGCCAAAGTTTAGGGGAGCTGTTTTTT. It translates to CASSQSLGELFF.